This is a list of T cell receptor beta chains from one sample in a study of blood T cell repertoires in COVID-19. Sequencing used immunoSEQ multiplex PCR; TCRdb keeps in-frame clones, though not all of them. The table shows tens of thousands of clones, with approximately 82% occurring only once. Sequencing was carried out using peripheral blood. The origin of the receptors is a man between 60 and 75 years old with acute or convalescent COVID-19. The CDR3 runs from the conserved cysteine through the conserved F or W. The order of the fields is CDR3 DNA, CDR3 protein, V gene, clone size, J gene, D gene. D genes are given only for firm matches. Not every row has a clone size; where given, it reads once, few, many or a size class.

cdr3_nt: TGTGCCAGCAGTATGCAACAGGGTCAAATGCACAATGAGCAGTTCTTC
cdr3_aa: CASSMQQGQMHNEQFF
v_call: TRBV5-4
clone_size: NA
j_call: TRBJ2-1
d_call: NA

cdr3_nt: TGTGCCAGCAGCTTAATAAGCGAGCTACGGGCTGAAGCTTTCTTT
cdr3_aa: CASSLISELRAEAFF
v_call: TRBV7-9
clone_size: NA
j_call: TRBJ1-1
d_call: NA

cdr3_nt: TGTGCCAGTTTGAGTACCGGGACAGGTTATACGCAGTATTTT
cdr3_aa: CASLSTGTGYTQYF
v_call: TRBV2
clone_size: NA
j_call: TRBJ2-3
d_call: TRBD1

cdr3_nt: TGCGCCAGCAGGACCGGGACAGGGGTTTCAGATACGCAGTATTTT
cdr3_aa: CASRTGTGVSDTQYF
v_call: TRBV5-1
clone_size: NA
j_call: TRBJ2-3
d_call: TRBD1

cdr3_nt: TGCGCCAGCAGCCGGACAGGGGGCCCGAATCAGCCCCAGCATTTT
cdr3_aa: CASSRTGGPNQPQHF
v_call: TRBV4-1
clone_size: few
j_call: TRBJ1-5
d_call: TRBD1

cdr3_nt: TGTGCCAGCAGCTTAGGAGGTCAGGGAGGTGAAAAACTGTTTTTT
cdr3_aa: CASSLGGQGGEKLFF
v_call: TRBV7-9
clone_size: NA
j_call: TRBJ1-4
d_call: NA

cdr3_nt: TGTGCCGGACTAGCGGGGGTGTACGAGCAGTACTTC
cdr3_aa: CAGLAGVYEQYF
v_call: TRBV24-1
clone_size: NA
j_call: TRBJ2-7
d_call: TRBD2

cdr3_nt: TGCGCCAGTAACCATTGCGGCGGGATTTCCTACAATGAGCAGTTCTTC
cdr3_aa: CASNHCGGISYNEQFF
v_call: TRBV10-1
clone_size: NA
j_call: TRBJ2-1
d_call: NA

cdr3_nt: TGCGCCAGCAGCTTGCTCGCTAGCGATTATAAAGATACGCAGTATTTT
cdr3_aa: CASSLLASDYKDTQYF
v_call: TRBV5-1
clone_size: NA
j_call: TRBJ2-3
d_call: NA

cdr3_nt: TGTGCCAGCAGCTTAGCGGCGGGCTGGTACGAGCAGTACTTC
cdr3_aa: CASSLAAGWYEQYF
v_call: TRBV7-8
clone_size: medium-sized
j_call: TRBJ2-7
d_call: NA

cdr3_nt: TGTGCCACGAGACAGGATGCTAACTATGGCTACACCTTC
cdr3_aa: CATRQDANYGYTF
v_call: TRBV10-3
clone_size: once
j_call: TRBJ1-2
d_call: NA

cdr3_nt: TGCGCCAGCAGCCAGGCGGGGGGACAGACTTCCTATGGCTACACCTTC
cdr3_aa: CASSQAGGQTSYGYTF
v_call: TRBV5-1
clone_size: once
j_call: TRBJ1-2
d_call: TRBD1

cdr3_nt: TGCGCCAGCAGCCCGACAGGGAGCGGCTCACCCCTCCACTTT
cdr3_aa: CASSPTGSGSPLHF
v_call: TRBV5-1
clone_size: few
j_call: TRBJ1-6
d_call: TRBD1

cdr3_nt: TGTGCCAGCAGCAAAAGGTCAGGGGCGGACTACGAGCAGTACTTC
cdr3_aa: CASSKRSGADYEQYF
v_call: TRBV21-1
clone_size: NA
j_call: TRBJ2-7
d_call: NA

cdr3_nt: TGTGCCAGCAGCCGAGCAGGGTTACAGCCCCAGCATTTT
cdr3_aa: CASSRAGLQPQHF
v_call: TRBV6-2/TRBV6-3
clone_size: NA
j_call: TRBJ1-5
d_call: NA

cdr3_nt: TGTGCCAGCAGCTTATGGGCCGGGGTGGATGGCTACACCTTC
cdr3_aa: CASSLWAGVDGYTF
v_call: TRBV7-2
clone_size: NA
j_call: TRBJ1-2
d_call: NA

cdr3_nt: TGCGCCAGCAGCCAAGATCCCAGGGGGGGCAATCAGCCCCAGCATTTT
cdr3_aa: CASSQDPRGGNQPQHF
v_call: TRBV4-1
clone_size: NA
j_call: TRBJ1-5
d_call: TRBD1

cdr3_nt: TGTGCCAGCAGGGGGACAGGGCTCTATGGCTACACCTTC
cdr3_aa: CASRGTGLYGYTF
v_call: TRBV7-2
clone_size: NA
j_call: TRBJ1-2
d_call: TRBD1

cdr3_nt: TGTGCCAGCAGCTTAACCGGGACTAGCCCCTACAATGAGCAGTTCTTC
cdr3_aa: CASSLTGTSPYNEQFF
v_call: TRBV5-4
clone_size: once
j_call: TRBJ2-1
d_call: TRBD2

cdr3_nt: TGCAGCGTTGTAGGACAGGGGGCGCGTAATGAGCAGTTCTTC
cdr3_aa: CSVVGQGARNEQFF
v_call: TRBV29-1
clone_size: NA
j_call: TRBJ2-1
d_call: TRBD1

cdr3_nt: TGTGCCAGCAGCACCCCGAGAGGTTTCGACGAGGGGGCCCTCCACTTT
cdr3_aa: CASSTPRGFDEGALHF
v_call: TRBV7-2
clone_size: NA
j_call: TRBJ1-6
d_call: NA

cdr3_nt: TGCGCCAGCAGCTTGTTGGGACAGGGAGATTCACCCCTCCACTTT
cdr3_aa: CASSLLGQGDSPLHF
v_call: TRBV5-1
clone_size: NA
j_call: TRBJ1-6
d_call: TRBD1

cdr3_nt: TGTGCCAGCAGCTTGGGAGCGGTGGGCCCTGAAGCTTTCTTT
cdr3_aa: CASSLGAVGPEAFF
v_call: TRBV5-4
clone_size: NA
j_call: TRBJ1-1
d_call: NA

cdr3_nt: TGTGCCAGCAGCCCCTCCTTGGGGGGGACTGGGGCCAACGTCCTGACTTTC
cdr3_aa: CASSPSLGGTGANVLTF
v_call: TRBV27
clone_size: NA
j_call: TRBJ2-6
d_call: TRBD2

cdr3_nt: TGTGCCAGCAACCCGGGAGGGACCTATGGCTACACCTTC
cdr3_aa: CASNPGGTYGYTF
v_call: TRBV9
clone_size: once
j_call: TRBJ1-2
d_call: NA

cdr3_nt: TGTGCCAGTTTCCCGGGACAGGTATCGGATGGCTACACCTTC
cdr3_aa: CASFPGQVSDGYTF
v_call: TRBV19
clone_size: NA
j_call: TRBJ1-2
d_call: TRBD1

cdr3_nt: TGTGCCAGCAGCCGCGGGACAGGGCAAGGTGTGGATAATTCACCCCTCCACTTT
cdr3_aa: CASSRGTGQGVDNSPLHF
v_call: TRBV27
clone_size: NA
j_call: TRBJ1-6
d_call: TRBD1

cdr3_nt: TGTGCCTGGGGGGAGGGACAGGGTATAAACACCATATATTTT
cdr3_aa: CAWGEGQGINTIYF
v_call: TRBV30
clone_size: NA
j_call: TRBJ1-3
d_call: TRBD1

cdr3_nt: TGTGCCAGCAGCTTCCGAGGTGGAAACTATGGCTACACCTTC
cdr3_aa: CASSFRGGNYGYTF
v_call: TRBV5-4
clone_size: NA
j_call: TRBJ1-2
d_call: NA

cdr3_nt: TGCGCCAGCAGTTGGGAGGAAGGCCAGACCGTTGGTCGAAAGACCCAGTACTTC
cdr3_aa: CASSWEEGQTVGRKTQYF
v_call: TRBV5-1
clone_size: NA
j_call: TRBJ2-5
d_call: NA

cdr3_nt: TGTGCCAGCAGCCAAGACCCCGCAGGGGTCACTGAAGCTTTCTTT
cdr3_aa: CASSQDPAGVTEAFF
v_call: TRBV4-2
clone_size: NA
j_call: TRBJ1-1
d_call: NA

cdr3_nt: TGTGCCAGCACCTCGGGGGGAATAGATACGCAGTATTTT
cdr3_aa: CASTSGGIDTQYF
v_call: TRBV6-1
clone_size: NA
j_call: TRBJ2-3
d_call: TRBD2

cdr3_nt: TGTGCTAGTGCCCGGGGGGGGGCGCAAGATACGCAGTATTTT
cdr3_aa: CASARGGAQDTQYF
v_call: TRBV12-5
clone_size: once
j_call: TRBJ2-3
d_call: TRBD2

cdr3_nt: TGTGCCAGCAGCTTTGGGGACAGGGGGCGTTCACCCCTCCACTTT
cdr3_aa: CASSFGDRGRSPLHF
v_call: TRBV6-5
clone_size: NA
j_call: TRBJ1-6
d_call: TRBD1

cdr3_nt: TGTGCCAGCAGCCTTACACCGGTTACCCCGGAGGCCGATGGCTACACCTTC
cdr3_aa: CASSLTPVTPEADGYTF
v_call: TRBV7-9
clone_size: NA
j_call: TRBJ1-2
d_call: NA

cdr3_nt: TGTGCCAGCTCGCCTTACAGGGAGGGGACAGATACGCAGTATTTT
cdr3_aa: CASSPYREGTDTQYF
v_call: TRBV18
clone_size: NA
j_call: TRBJ2-3
d_call: NA

cdr3_nt: TGTGCCAGCAGTTACTTTTGGGGCTCCGGGGAGCTGTTTTTT
cdr3_aa: CASSYFWGSGELFF
v_call: TRBV6-4
clone_size: NA
j_call: TRBJ2-2
d_call: NA

cdr3_nt: TGCGCCAGCAGCTTGACAGGGTTGGACACTGAAGCTTTCTTT
cdr3_aa: CASSLTGLDTEAFF
v_call: TRBV5-1
clone_size: NA
j_call: TRBJ1-1
d_call: NA

cdr3_nt: TGTGCCAGCAGCTTCTTTCGGGGACAGCTATCTTCTGGAAACACCATATATTTT
cdr3_aa: CASSFFRGQLSSGNTIYF
v_call: TRBV11-2
clone_size: NA
j_call: TRBJ1-3
d_call: TRBD1

cdr3_nt: TGTGCCAGCAGCTTGATGACAGGTACTAATCAGCCCCAGCATTTT
cdr3_aa: CASSLMTGTNQPQHF
v_call: TRBV7-2
clone_size: few
j_call: TRBJ1-5
d_call: NA

cdr3_nt: TGTGCCAGCAGAGAGGACAGCGACTATGGCTACACCTTC
cdr3_aa: CASREDSDYGYTF
v_call: TRBV2
clone_size: once
j_call: TRBJ1-2
d_call: NA

cdr3_nt: TGTGCCACCAGTGGTGACTCCTCGGAGACCCAGTACTTC
cdr3_aa: CATSGDSSETQYF
v_call: TRBV24-1
clone_size: NA
j_call: TRBJ2-5
d_call: NA

cdr3_nt: TGTGCCAGCAGAACACAGGGGAATCAGGGCTACACCTTC
cdr3_aa: CASRTQGNQGYTF
v_call: TRBV2
clone_size: few
j_call: TRBJ1-2
d_call: TRBD1

cdr3_nt: TGTGCCAGAAGCTTCGGGGGACGGCCAGGGCGGGACTACGAGCAGTACTTC
cdr3_aa: CARSFGGRPGRDYEQYF
v_call: TRBV5-3
clone_size: NA
j_call: TRBJ2-7
d_call: NA

cdr3_nt: TGTGCCAGTAGTGTCAACAGGGGTGGGGAGACCCAGTACTTC
cdr3_aa: CASSVNRGGETQYF
v_call: TRBV19
clone_size: NA
j_call: TRBJ2-5
d_call: TRBD1

cdr3_nt: TGTGCCGCTTCACAGGGGATCTCGACCGGGGAGCTGTTTTTT
cdr3_aa: CAASQGISTGELFF
v_call: TRBV10-3
clone_size: NA
j_call: TRBJ2-2
d_call: TRBD1

cdr3_nt: TGCGCCAGCAGCTTGGAGGGGACAGGGTGGGGGAACACTGAAGCTTTCTTT
cdr3_aa: CASSLEGTGWGNTEAFF
v_call: TRBV5-1
clone_size: NA
j_call: TRBJ1-1
d_call: TRBD1

cdr3_nt: TGTGCCTGGAGCGAGAAGGGGCCCCGAGCTTTCTTT
cdr3_aa: CAWSEKGPRAFF
v_call: TRBV30
clone_size: once
j_call: TRBJ1-1
d_call: NA

cdr3_nt: TGTGCCAGCAGCTTGGGACTAGCGGGGCCGACCCAGTACTTC
cdr3_aa: CASSLGLAGPTQYF
v_call: TRBV7-2
clone_size: NA
j_call: TRBJ2-5
d_call: TRBD2

cdr3_nt: TGTGCCAGCAATTTGGGAGCAGATACGCAGTATTTT
cdr3_aa: CASNLGADTQYF
v_call: TRBV25-1
clone_size: once
j_call: TRBJ2-3
d_call: NA

cdr3_nt: TGTGCCAGCAGTGAATCCCTGAGGACAGGTGGGACCCAGTACTTC
cdr3_aa: CASSESLRTGGTQYF
v_call: TRBV6-1
clone_size: NA
j_call: TRBJ2-5
d_call: TRBD1

cdr3_nt: TGTGCCACCCGGGACTCCAGCACAGATACGCAGTATTTT
cdr3_aa: CATRDSSTDTQYF
v_call: TRBV24-1
clone_size: NA
j_call: TRBJ2-3
d_call: NA

cdr3_nt: TGTGCCGCCCGATCGGGACTCACCCTGAACACTGAAGCTTTCTTT
cdr3_aa: CAARSGLTLNTEAFF
v_call: TRBV15
clone_size: NA
j_call: TRBJ1-1
d_call: NA

cdr3_nt: TGTGCCAGCAGTGACCCCGACAGTTGGAGGGGAAATGAAAAACTGTTTTTT
cdr3_aa: CASSDPDSWRGNEKLFF
v_call: TRBV2
clone_size: NA
j_call: TRBJ1-4
d_call: NA

cdr3_nt: TGTGCCAGCAGCTTAGGTTCAGGCCTCCCGAATGGCTACACCTTC
cdr3_aa: CASSLGSGLPNGYTF
v_call: TRBV5-5
clone_size: NA
j_call: TRBJ1-2
d_call: NA

cdr3_nt: TGCGCCACCTCTAGCCAGGGGAACTATGGCTACACCTTC
cdr3_aa: CATSSQGNYGYTF
v_call: TRBV5-1
clone_size: NA
j_call: TRBJ1-2
d_call: NA